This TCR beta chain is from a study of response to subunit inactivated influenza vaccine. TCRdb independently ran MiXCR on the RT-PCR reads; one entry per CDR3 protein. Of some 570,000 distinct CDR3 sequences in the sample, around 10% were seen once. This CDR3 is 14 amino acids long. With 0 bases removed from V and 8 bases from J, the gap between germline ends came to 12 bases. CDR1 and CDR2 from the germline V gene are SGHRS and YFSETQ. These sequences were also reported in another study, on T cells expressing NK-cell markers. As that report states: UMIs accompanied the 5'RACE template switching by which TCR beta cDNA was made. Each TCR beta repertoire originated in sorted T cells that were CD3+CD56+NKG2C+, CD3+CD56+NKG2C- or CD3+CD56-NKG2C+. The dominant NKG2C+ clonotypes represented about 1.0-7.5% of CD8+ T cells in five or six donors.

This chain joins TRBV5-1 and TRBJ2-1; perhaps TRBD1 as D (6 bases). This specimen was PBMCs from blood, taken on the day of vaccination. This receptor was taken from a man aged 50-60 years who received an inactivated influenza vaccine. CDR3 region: CASSLDRGGYEQFF. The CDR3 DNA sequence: TGCGCCAGCAGCTTGGATAGAGGGGGTTATGAGCAGTTCTTC.